This TCR beta chain was captured in a study of T cell responses to AZD1222 COVID-19 vaccine. The table came from immunoSEQ multiplex PCR; TCRdb's copy has only in-frame clones and leaves some out. This table has around 200,000 clones, approximately 94% appearing once. Trimming removed 3 bases at V and 6 bases at J, with 5 bases between. Germline-derived CDR1 and CDR2 are WSHSY and SAAADI. This CDR3 comprises 11 residues. The TCR comes from an adult who received the AZD1222 COVID-19 vaccine. V gene TRBV10-2 combines with J gene TRBJ1-1, with D uncertain. The specimen comprised peripheral blood, sampled 28 days after the second AZD1222 dose. The CDR3 sequence is CASSDGAEAFF. DNA of the CDR3: TGCGCCAGCAGTGACGGAGCTGAAGCTTTCTTT.